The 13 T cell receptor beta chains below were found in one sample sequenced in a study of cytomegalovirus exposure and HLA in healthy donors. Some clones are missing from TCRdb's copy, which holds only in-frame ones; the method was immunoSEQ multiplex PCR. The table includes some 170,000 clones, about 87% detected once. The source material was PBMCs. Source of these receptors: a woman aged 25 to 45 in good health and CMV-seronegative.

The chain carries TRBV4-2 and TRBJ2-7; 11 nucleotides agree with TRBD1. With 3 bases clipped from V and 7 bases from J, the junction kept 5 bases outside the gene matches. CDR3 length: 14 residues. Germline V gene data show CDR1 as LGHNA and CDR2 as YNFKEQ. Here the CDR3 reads CASSQAGTGGEQYF. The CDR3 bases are TGTGCCAGCAGCCAGGCCGGGACAGGGGGGGAGCAGTACTTC.

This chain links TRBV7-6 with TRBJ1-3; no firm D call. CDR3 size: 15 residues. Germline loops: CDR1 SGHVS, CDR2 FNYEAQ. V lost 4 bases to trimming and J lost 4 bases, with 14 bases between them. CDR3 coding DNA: TGTGCCAGCAGCTCCGGAGGGTTCTCGGGAAACACCATATATTTT. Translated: CASSSGGFSGNTIYF.

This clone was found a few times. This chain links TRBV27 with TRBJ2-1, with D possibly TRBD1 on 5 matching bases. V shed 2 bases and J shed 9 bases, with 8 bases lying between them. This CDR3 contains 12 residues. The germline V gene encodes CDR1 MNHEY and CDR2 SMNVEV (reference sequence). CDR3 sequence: CASSLRRGEQFF. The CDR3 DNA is TGTGCCAGCAGTTTACGTAGGGGTGAGCAGTTCTTC.

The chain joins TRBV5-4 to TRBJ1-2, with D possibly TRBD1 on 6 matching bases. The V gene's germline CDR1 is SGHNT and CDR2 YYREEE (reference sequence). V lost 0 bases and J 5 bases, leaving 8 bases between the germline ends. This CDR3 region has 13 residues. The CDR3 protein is CASSLDREYGYTF. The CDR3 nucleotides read TGTGCCAGCAGCTTGGACAGGGAATATGGCTACACCTTC.

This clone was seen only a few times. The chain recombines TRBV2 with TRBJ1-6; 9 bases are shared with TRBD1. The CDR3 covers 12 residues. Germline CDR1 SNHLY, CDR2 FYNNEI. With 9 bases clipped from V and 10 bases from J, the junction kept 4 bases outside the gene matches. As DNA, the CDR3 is TGTGCCAGTACGACAGGGGGATCACCCCTCCACTTT. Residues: CASTTGGSPLHF.

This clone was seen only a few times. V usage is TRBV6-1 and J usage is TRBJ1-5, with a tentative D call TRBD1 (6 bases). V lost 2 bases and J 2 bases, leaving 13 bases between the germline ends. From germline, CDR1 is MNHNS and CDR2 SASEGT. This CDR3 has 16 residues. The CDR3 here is CASSEWLGGGNQPQHF. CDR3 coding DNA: TGTGCCAGCAGTGAATGGTTAGGGGGAGGCAATCAGCCCCAGCATTTT.

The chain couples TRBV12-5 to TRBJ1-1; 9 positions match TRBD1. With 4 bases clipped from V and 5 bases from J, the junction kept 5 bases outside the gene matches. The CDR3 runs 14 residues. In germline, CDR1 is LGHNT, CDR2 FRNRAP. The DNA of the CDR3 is TGTGCTAGTGGTTGGGGGACAGGGCGGACTGAAGCTTTCTTT. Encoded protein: CASGWGTGRTEAFF.

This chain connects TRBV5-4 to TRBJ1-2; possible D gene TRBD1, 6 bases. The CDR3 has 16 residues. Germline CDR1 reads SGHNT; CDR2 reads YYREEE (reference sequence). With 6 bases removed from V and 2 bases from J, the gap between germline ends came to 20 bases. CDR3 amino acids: CASTPRGAGMNYGYTF. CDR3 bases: TGTGCCAGCACCCCTCGGGGGGCAGGAATGAACTATGGCTACACCTTC.

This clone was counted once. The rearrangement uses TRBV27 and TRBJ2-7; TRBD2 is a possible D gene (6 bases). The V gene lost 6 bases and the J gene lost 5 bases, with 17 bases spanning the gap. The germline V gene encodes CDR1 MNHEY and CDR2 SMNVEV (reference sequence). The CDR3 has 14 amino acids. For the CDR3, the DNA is TGTGCCAGCAGCACCCTTTGGAGGGATAACGAGCAGTACTTC. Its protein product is CASSTLWRDNEQYF.

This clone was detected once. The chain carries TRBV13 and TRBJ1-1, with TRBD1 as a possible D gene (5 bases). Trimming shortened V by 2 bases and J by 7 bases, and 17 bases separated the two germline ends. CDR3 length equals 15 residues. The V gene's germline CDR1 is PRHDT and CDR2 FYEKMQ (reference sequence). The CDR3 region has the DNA TGTGCCAGCAGCTTAAGTGGCAGGGAAATTAATGAAGCTTTCTTT. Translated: CASSLSGREINEAFF. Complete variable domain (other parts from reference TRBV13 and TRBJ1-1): AAGVIQSPRHLIKEKRETATLKCYPIPRHDTVYWYQQGPGQDPQFLISFYEKMQSDKGSIPDRFSAQQFSDYHSELNMSSLELGDSALYFCASSLSGREINEAFFGQGTRLTVV.

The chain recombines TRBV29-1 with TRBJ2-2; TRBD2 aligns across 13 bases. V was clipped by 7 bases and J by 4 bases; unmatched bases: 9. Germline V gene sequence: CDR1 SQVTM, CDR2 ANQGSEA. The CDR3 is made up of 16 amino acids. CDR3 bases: TGCAGCGCCATTACTAGCGGGGGGGCCTTCACCGGGGAGCTGTTTTTT. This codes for CSAITSGGAFTGELFF.

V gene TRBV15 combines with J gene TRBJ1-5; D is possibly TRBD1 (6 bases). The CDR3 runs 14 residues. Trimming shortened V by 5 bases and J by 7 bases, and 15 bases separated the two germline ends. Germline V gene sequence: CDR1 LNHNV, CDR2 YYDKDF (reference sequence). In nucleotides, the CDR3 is TGTGCCACCAGCCCTCGCACGACAGGACAGCCCCAGCATTTT. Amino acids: CATSPRTTGQPQHF. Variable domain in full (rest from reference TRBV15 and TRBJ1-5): DAMVIQNPRYQVTQFGKPVTLSCSQTLNHNVMYWYQQKSSQAPKLLFHYYDKDFNNEADTPDNFQSRRPNTSFCFLDIRSPGLGDTAMYLCATSPRTTGQPQHFGDGTRLSIL.

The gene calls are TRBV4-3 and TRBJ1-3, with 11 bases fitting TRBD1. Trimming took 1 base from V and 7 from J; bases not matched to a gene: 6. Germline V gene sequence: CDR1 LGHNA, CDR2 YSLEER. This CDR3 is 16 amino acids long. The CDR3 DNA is TGCGCCAGCAGCCAAGGATCCGGGACAGGGGGGAACACCATATATTTT. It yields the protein CASSQGSGTGGNTIYF.